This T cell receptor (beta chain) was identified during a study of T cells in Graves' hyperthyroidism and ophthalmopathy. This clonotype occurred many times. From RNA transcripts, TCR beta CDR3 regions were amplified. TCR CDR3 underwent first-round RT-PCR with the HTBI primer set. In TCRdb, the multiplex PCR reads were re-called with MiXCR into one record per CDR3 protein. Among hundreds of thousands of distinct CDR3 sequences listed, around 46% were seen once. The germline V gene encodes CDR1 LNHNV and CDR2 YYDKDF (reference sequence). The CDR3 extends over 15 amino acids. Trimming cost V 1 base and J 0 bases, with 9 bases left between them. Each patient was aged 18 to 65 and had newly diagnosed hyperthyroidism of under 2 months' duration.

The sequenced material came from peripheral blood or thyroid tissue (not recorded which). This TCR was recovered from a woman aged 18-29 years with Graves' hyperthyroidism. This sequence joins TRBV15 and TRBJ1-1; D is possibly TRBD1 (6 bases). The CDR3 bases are TGTGCCACCAGCAGAGGTGGGGGCATGAACACTGAAGCTTTCTTT. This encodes CATSRGGGMNTEAFF.